These 29 T cell receptor beta chains share one sample of origin, sequenced in a study of shared clonotypes between healthy human individuals. CD45RO negativity and positive selection for CCR7 defined naive CD8 cells, a population that excluded terminally differentiated effector memory CD45RA+ cells. Sequenced by immunoSEQ multiplex PCR; TCRdb stores in-frame clones only, minus some. The sample lists more than 2 million clones; roughly 95% were seen once. Sequences were obtained from naive CD8+ T cells from PBMCs. These receptors all stem from a man in his late teens or twenties in good health. Some clones in this sample may be carry-over from other donors' samples.

The chain joins TRBV13 to TRBJ2-7, with D tentatively TRBD1 or TRBD2 (5 bases each). CDR1 and CDR2 from the germline V gene are PRHDT and FYEKMQ (reference sequence). V shed 0 bases and J shed 2 bases, with 14 bases lying between them. CDR3 length: 16 residues. CDR3 region: CASSLGVRGPTYEQYF. CDR3 in DNA: TGTGCCAGCAGCTTAGGAGTCCGGGGCCCCACCTACGAGCAGTACTTC.

V and J are TRBV9 and TRBJ2-7; a weak D match, TRBD2 (5 bases). V lost 0 bases and J 6 bases, leaving 16 bases between the germline ends. The CDR3 loop spans 15 amino acids. The germline V gene encodes CDR1 SGDLS and CDR2 YYNGEE. The CDR3 bases are TGTGCCAGCAGCGTAGGCCCCGTGACTATCCCCGAGCAGTACTTC. Translated: CASSVGPVTIPEQYF.

The chain uses TRBV4-3 and TRBJ1-2, with D possibly TRBD1 on 6 matching bases. The germline V and J ends were trimmed by 0 bases and 4 bases, with 12 bases remaining between them. CDR3 length: 15 residues. CDR1 and CDR2 (germline): LGHNA, YSLEER. The CDR3, as DNA: TGCGCCAGCAGCCAAGAGTTGCAGGGGCCCTATGGCTACACCTTC. Translating it yields CASSQELQGPYGYTF.

This clone occurred once. This rearrangement joins TRBV5-4 to TRBJ2-7, with D unresolved. V was pared by 4 bases and J by 9 bases, with 14 bases between. CDR3 length equals 12 residues. CDR1 SGHNT and CDR2 YYREEE come from the germline V gene (reference sequence). CDR3 nucleotides: TGTGCCAGCAGCCCACTCGGAGCCGTGCAGTACTTC. It is translated as CASSPLGAVQYF.

This clone was seen once. The V and J genes are TRBV7-8 and TRBJ2-1; the D is unclear. Deletions cut 11 bases from V and 7 bases from J, with 24 bases between. Germline V lookup: CDR1 SGHVS, CDR2 FQNEAQ. The CDR3 totals 15 residues. The CDR3 here is CASFPPVTMRNEQFF. In DNA, the CDR3 is TGTGCCTCGTTCCCCCCGGTAACCATGAGGAATGAGCAGTTCTTC. Using reference TRBV7-8 and TRBJ2-1 for the parts outside the CDR3, the full variable domain is GAGVSQSPRYKVAKRGQDVALRCDPISGHVSLFWYQQALGQGPEFLTYFQNEAQLDKSGLPSDRFFAERPEGSVSTLKIQRTQQEDSAVYLCASFPPVTMRNEQFFGPGTRLTVL.

This sequence joins TRBV28 and TRBJ2-5; a weak D match, TRBD1 (6 bases). The CDR3 runs to 19 residues. Germline assignment: CDR1 MDHEN and CDR2 SYDVKM. V was clipped by 2 bases and J by 4 bases, with 26 bases between them. CDR3 bases: TGTGCCAGCAGTTTAGTTTTTTCGGGGACAAAGAGAGTAGCAGAGACCCAGTACTTC. Protein sequence: CASSLVFSGTKRVAETQYF.

The rearrangement joins TRBV9 to TRBJ2-3; TRBD2 agrees at 11 bases. After removal of 3 bases from V and 5 bases from J, the junction contained 5 bases not matched to a gene. Germline CDR1 is SGDLS and CDR2 is YYNGEE. The CDR3 has 15 amino acids. CDR3: CASSALAGVRDTQYF. The CDR3 coding sequence is TGTGCCAGCAGCGCACTAGCGGGAGTTCGAGATACGCAGTATTTT.

V is TRBV6-1 and J is TRBJ1-5; D is unclear. In germline, CDR1 is MNHNS, CDR2 SASEGT. V was trimmed by 3 bases and J by 4 bases, leaving 4 bases between them. The CDR3 runs to 12 residues. Here the CDR3 DNA reads TGTGCCAGCAGTGACACGAATCAGCCCCAGCATTTT. As protein: CASSDTNQPQHF.

This chain joins TRBV28 and TRBJ2-7; the D gene is possibly TRBD1 (6 bases). This CDR3 comprises 15 residues. Germline V gives CDR1 MDHEN, CDR2 SYDVKM. V dropped 2 bases and J dropped 5 bases, with 16 bases sitting between them. The CDR3 region is CASSLIRGRFDEQYF. The CDR3 DNA reads as TGTGCCAGCAGTTTAATCAGGGGCAGATTTGACGAGCAGTACTTC.

V and J are TRBV10-1 and TRBJ2-7, with D maybe TRBD1 (6 bases). V lost 5 bases, J lost 4 bases, and 15 bases lay in between. Germline V CDR1 and CDR2: WNHNN, SYGVQD (reference sequence). This CDR3 is 14 amino acids long. CDR3 amino acids: CASSHRGLAYEQYF. The CDR3 DNA follows: TGCGCCAGCAGTCATAGGGGGTTGGCGTACGAGCAGTACTTC.

The chain couples TRBV9 to TRBJ1-2; D remains unclear. The V end lost 1 base, the J end lost 5 bases, and 15 bases lay between the germline ends. Per the germline V gene, CDR1 is SGDLS and CDR2 is YYNGEE. There are 15 residues in the CDR3. For the CDR3, the DNA is TGTGCCAGCAGCGTAAACGGTCCCGGTCGGTATGGCTACACCTTC. This codes for CASSVNGPGRYGYTF. The full variable domain, completed using reference TRBV9 and TRBJ1-2, is DSGVTQTPKHLITATGQRVTLRCSPRSGDLSVYWYQQSLDQGLQFLIQYYNGEERAKGNILERFSAQQFPDLHSELNLSSLELGDSALYFCASSVNGPGRYGYTFGSGTRLTVV.

This clone was found once. The CDR3 nucleotides read TGTGCCAGCAGTTCCCCCGACAGCTACACAGATACGCAGTATTTT. Protein: CASSSPDSYTDTQYF. The chain employs TRBV27 and TRBJ2-3; possible D gene TRBD1, 5 bases. The length of the CDR3 is 15 residues. V lost 4 bases to trimming and J lost 2 bases, with 13 bases between them. CDR1 is MNHEY, CDR2 SMNVEV, per germline (reference sequence).

Points on this clone: This sample includes further DNA sequences coding for the same CDR3. V is TRBV9 and J is TRBJ2-7, with TRBD1 identical over 10 bases. The length of the CDR3 is 14 residues. Germline V lookup: CDR1 SGDLS, CDR2 YYNGEE. V was pared by 4 bases and J by 6 bases, with 7 bases of the junction left unmatched. CDR3 sequence reads: CASSPSGQGGEQYF. CDR3 nucleotides: TGTGCCAGCAGCCCCTCTGGACAGGGGGGCGAGCAGTACTTC.

V usage is TRBV29-1 and J usage is TRBJ2-1; D gene unclear. In germline, CDR1 is SQVTM, CDR2 ANQGSEA. V lost 7 bases, J lost 8 bases, and 21 bases lay in between. The CDR3 is 14 amino acids. CDR3 nucleotides: TGCAGCGCCGATAATGGTGGGGAAGGCGATGAGCAGTTCTTC. This translates into CSADNGGEGDEQFF.

The gene calls are TRBV7-9 and TRBJ2-7; TRBD1 matches 8 bases. In germline, CDR1 is SEHNR, CDR2 FQNEAQ (reference sequence). V gave up 6 bases and J gave up 2 bases; unmatched junction bases: 3. This CDR3 has 13 residues. The CDR3 coding sequence is TGTGCCAGCAGTTGGGACAGGACCTACGAGCAGTACTTC. Translation gives CASSWDRTYEQYF.

This chain links TRBV5-1 with TRBJ2-7, with D maybe TRBD2 (5 bases). V shed 4 bases and J shed 2 bases, with 13 bases lying between them. The CDR3 has 14 residues. Germline-derived CDR1 and CDR2 are SGHRS and YFSETQ. CDR3: CASSPTSSAYEQYF. CDR3 bases: TGCGCCAGCAGCCCCACTAGTTCAGCCTACGAGCAGTACTTC.

V and J are TRBV5-4 and TRBJ1-2; no reliable D call. Germline CDR1 and CDR2: SGHNT and YYREEE (reference sequence). Trimming cost V 1 base and J 5 bases, with 9 bases left between them. The CDR3 loop spans 13 amino acids. The chain's CDR3 is CASSLFTGYGYTF. DNA for the CDR3: TGTGCCAGCAGCTTGTTTACGGGTTATGGCTACACCTTC.

The V gene is TRBV29-1, the J gene TRBJ2-7; 8 nucleotides line up with TRBD2. Germline V lookup: CDR1 SQVTM, CDR2 ANQGSEA. The CDR3 loop spans 17 amino acids. Trimming cost V 6 bases and J 5 bases; bases outside gene matches: 21. In DNA form, the CDR3 reads TGCAGCGTGGCGCCCCAGGAGCGGGAGTACGGGTCGCACGAGCAGTACTTC. Encoded protein: CSVAPQEREYGSHEQYF.

The rearrangement links TRBV4-1 to TRBJ1-1; no clear D gene. Trimming removed 4 bases from V and 4 bases from J, with 13 bases in between. The CDR3 contains 14 residues. The germline CDR1 and CDR2 sequences are MGHRA and YSYEKL. This CDR3 is CASSPLGEGTEAFF. In DNA, the CDR3 is TGCGCCAGCAGCCCCCTGGGAGAAGGCACTGAAGCTTTCTTT.

This rearrangement joins TRBV27 to TRBJ2-5; the D call may be TRBD1 or TRBD2 (5 bases each). Trimming removed 4 bases from V and 2 bases from J, with 20 bases in between. Looked up from germline, CDR1 is MNHEY and CDR2 is SMNVEV (reference sequence). The CDR3 sequence is 17 residues long. CDR3 residues: CASSSPTAEGPQETQYF. The DNA for the CDR3 is TGTGCCAGCAGTTCCCCCACGGCAGAGGGGCCGCAAGAGACCCAGTACTTC.

Points on this clone: Other DNA sequences in the same sample also yield this CDR3. The V call is TRBV7-9, the J call TRBJ1-1; D gene uncertain. Germline values: CDR1 SEHNR, CDR2 FQNEAQ (reference sequence). V was clipped by 5 bases and J by 0 bases, with 7 bases between them. The CDR3 sequence is 13 residues long. Here the CDR3 reads CASSPGMNTEAFF. The CDR3 DNA sequence: TGTGCCAGCAGCCCCGGGATGAACACTGAAGCTTTCTTT.

This clone has just one count. The V call is TRBV5-1, the J call TRBJ1-1; 10 bases agree with TRBD1. Germline CDR1 reads SGHRS; CDR2 reads YFSETQ. This CDR3 spans 15 amino acids. V was pared by 2 bases and J by 3 bases, with 4 bases of the junction left unmatched. The CDR3 spells CASSLDRGQYTEAFF. CDR3 DNA: TGCGCCAGCAGCTTAGACAGGGGGCAATACACTGAAGCTTTCTTT.

The rearrangement links TRBV7-9 to TRBJ2-1; D possibly corresponds to TRBD2 (5 bases). The germline CDR1 and CDR2 sequences are SEHNR and FQNEAQ (reference sequence). Trimming removed 5 bases at V and 8 bases at J, with 7 bases between. The CDR3 covers 11 residues. CDR3 DNA: TGTGCCAGCAGCGAGAGGGATGAGCAGTTCTTC. It specifies CASSERDEQFF.

The chain has TRBV27 and TRBJ2-2, with a tentative D call TRBD2 (5 bases). CDR1 MNHEY and CDR2 SMNVEV come from the germline V gene (reference sequence). Deletions cut 2 bases from V and 3 bases from J, with 7 bases between. The CDR3 totals 14 residues. The CDR3 DNA reads as TGTGCCAGCAGTTTAGCAGCGGACACCGGGGAGCTGTTTTTT. Translating gives CASSLAADTGELFF.

This chain joins TRBV11-2 and TRBJ2-3; 11 nucleotides align to TRBD2. The CDR3 runs 16 residues. CDR1 is SGHAT and CDR2 is FQNNGV in the germline V gene. Trimming cost V 4 bases and J 5 bases; bases outside gene matches: 8. Here the CDR3 reads CASSSTISGGGDTQYF. CDR3 bases: TGTGCCAGCAGCTCGACAATTAGCGGGGGGGGAGATACGCAGTATTTT. Full variable domain (outside the CDR3, taken from reference TRBV11-2 and TRBJ2-3): EAGVAQSPRYKIIEKRQSVAFWCNPISGHATLYWYQQILGQGPKLLIQFQNNGVVDDSQLPKDRFSAERLKGVDSTLKIQPAKLEDSAVYLCASSSTISGGGDTQYFGPGTRLTVL.

The chain links TRBV11-1 to TRBJ1-1, with TRBD1 matching over 9 bases. The CDR3 length is 14 residues. The ends lost 4 bases at V and 4 bases at J; junction bases unmatched: 4. The V gene's germline CDR1 is SGHAT and CDR2 FQDESV (reference sequence). CDR3 nucleotides: TGTGCCAGCAGCTCCGACAGGGGGGGCACTGAAGCTTTCTTT. This sequence encodes CASSSDRGGTEAFF.

The J gene is TRBJ2-1, the V gene TRBV27; 12 positions match TRBD2. In germline, CDR1 is MNHEY, CDR2 SMNVEV (reference sequence). The V gene end was trimmed by 0 bases and the J gene end by 4 bases; junction bases not matched to a gene: 13. CDR3 length equals 20 residues. The CDR3 nucleotides read TGTGCCAGCAGTTTATCATACCAGGCGACTAGCGGGAGCGGGTACAATGAGCAGTTCTTC. Amino acid sequence: CASSLSYQATSGSGYNEQFF.

The rearrangement uses TRBV15 and TRBJ1-4; TRBD1 aligns across 10 bases. This CDR3 contains 20 residues. V trimming: 5 bases; J trimming: 7 bases; junction bases outside the gene matches: 22. Looked up from germline, CDR1 is LNHNV and CDR2 is YYDKDF (reference sequence). As DNA, the CDR3 is TGTGCCACCAGCCCCCGACCCCGGGACAGGGGAGGGGGGGGAGGTGAAAAACTGTTTTTT. Protein: CATSPRPRDRGGGGGEKLFF.

The chain joins TRBV10-3 to TRBJ2-2; D not resolved. Per the germline V gene, CDR1 is ENHRY and CDR2 is SYGVKD. This CDR3 is 13 amino acids long. Trimming took off 3 bases at V and 7 bases at J, with 9 bases between the two ends. CDR3 sequence reads: CAISDPRNGELFF. The DNA for the CDR3 is TGTGCCATCAGTGACCCCCGGAACGGGGAGCTGTTTTTT.